Sequencing of this T cell receptor beta chain was carried out in a study of blood T cell repertoires in COVID-19. About the study: Acute and convalescent COVID-19 specimens originated in the United States, Italy and Spain. The analysed material was cDNA or gDNA that came from T cells, B-cell-depleted T cells, or PBMCs.

Germline values: CDR1 SGDLS, CDR2 YYNGEE. The CDR3 has 14 amino acids. J lost 7 bases, V lost 0 bases, and 5 bases had no gene match. How the authors handled the data: It was from reference gene primer amplification that nucleated cell counts were estimated. The repertoire was sequenced with immunoSEQ multiplex PCR; TCRdb's copy has only in-frame clones and lacks some. V, J and clone size reflect that table, while D and trimming were determined from the DNA. The sample carries around 230,000 clones, 87% recorded once. The receptor was derived from a man aged 60 to 75 who had recovered from COVID-19. V usage is TRBV9 and J usage is TRBJ1-2; 8 bases are shared with TRBD1. The sample taken for sequencing was peripheral blood. The CDR3 sequence is CASSVATGTGGYTF. DNA of the CDR3: TGTGCCAGCAGCGTAGCTACAGGGACAGGTGGCTACACCTTC. Combining the CDR3 with reference TRBV9 and TRBJ1-2 gives the whole variable domain DSGVTQTPKHLITATGQRVTLRCSPRSGDLSVYWYQQSLDQGLQFLIQYYNGEERAKGNILERFSAQQFPDLHSELNLSSLELGDSALYFCASSVATGTGGYTFGSGTRLTVV.